This T cell receptor beta chain emerged from a study of cytomegalovirus exposure and HLA in healthy donors. V was pared by 0 bases and J by 7 bases, with 21 bases between. This CDR3 is built from 17 residues. Germline V lookup: CDR1 LGHNA, CDR2 YSLEER. Points from the study as a whole: Serostatus for CMV was the only available immune exposure information.

PCR was performed using 60 Vbeta and 13 Jbeta primers. Measured with immunoSEQ multiplex PCR; TCRdb has only the in-frame clones, and not every one. The sample carries 90,000 to 140,000 clones, around 15% recorded once. This clone was seen a few times. The antigen is undetermined. The sequenced sample was PBMCs. The sequence came from a female donor in good health and CMV-seronegative. The genes are TRBV4-3 and TRBJ1-2; TRBD1 is a possible D gene (6 bases). The CDR3 reads CASSQDLMGGRRAGYTF. CDR3 DNA: TGCGCCAGCAGCCAAGACCTCATGGGGGGGCGAAGGGCTGGCTACACCTTC.